The next 27 T cell receptor beta chains were all read from a single sample in a study of esophageal squamous cell carcinoma under preoperative chemotherapy. The sample's time point: after preoperative PTX-NDP chemotherapy. TCRdb ran MiXCR on the PCR reads and lists one entry per CDR3 protein. The sample has about 9,300 distinct CDR3 sequences; under 55% are singletons. The specimen was obtained from a patient given preoperative chemotherapy. These receptor sequences come from a human donor with esophageal squamous cell carcinoma. The donor label of this sample is uncertain.

The chain recombines TRBV5-1 with TRBJ2-1, with D perhaps matching TRBD1 (5 bases). V dropped 0 bases and J dropped 7 bases, with 8 bases sitting between them. The CDR3 covers 13 residues. Germline V lookup: CDR1 SGHRS, CDR2 YFSETQ. The CDR3, as DNA: TGCGCCAGCAGCTTGGGACAGCGAAATGAGCAGTTCTTC. It encodes CASSLGQRNEQFF. Supplemented by reference TRBV5-1 and TRBJ2-1, the full variable domain reads KAGVTQTPRYLIKTRGQQVTLSCSPISGHRSVSWYQQTPGQGLQFLFEYFSETQRNKGNFPGRFSGRQFSNSRSEMNVSTLELGDSALYLCASSLGQRNEQFFGPGTRLTVL.

This clonotype was recorded many times. This chain uses TRBV3-1 with TRBJ2-5; 13 nucleotides match TRBD2. Germline V gene data show CDR1 as LGHDT and CDR2 as YNNKEL (reference sequence). The V gene end was trimmed by 5 bases and the J gene end by 11 bases; junction bases not matched to a gene: 14. This CDR3 is built from 16 residues. This chain's CDR3 is CASSATSGGGHNEQYF. In nucleotides, the CDR3 is TGTGCCAGCAGCGCTACTAGCGGGGGGGGACACAATGAGCAGTACTTC.

The CDR3 DNA sequence: TGTGCCAGCAGCTCCAGAGGGCAGGGACACAGCGAGCAGTACTTC. The encoded protein is CASSSRGQGHSEQYF. V is TRBV11-2 and J is TRBJ2-1; D is possibly TRBD1 (6 bases). The closer fit of TRBJ2-7 to the DNA end suggests the J call may be wrong. CDR3 length: 15 amino acids. Per the germline V gene, CDR1 is SGHAT and CDR2 is FQNNGV.

The rearrangement links TRBV9 to TRBJ2-7, with D perhaps matching TRBD1 (5 bases). The CDR3 has 14 residues. Germline lookup yields CDR1 SGDLS and CDR2 YYNGEE. Trimming took 4 bases from V and 0 from J, leaving 11 bases between them. In DNA, the CDR3 is TGTGCCAGCAGCATTGGACACAGCTCCTACGAGCAGTACTTC. Residues: CASSIGHSSYEQYF.

This clonotype occurred once. An end of the junction differs from the germline gene, which may be a read error. The chain uses TRBV11-2 and TRBJ2-3; 9 nucleotides match TRBD2. This CDR3 spans 14 amino acids. Germline loops: CDR1 SGHAT, CDR2 FQNNGV. The CDR3 DNA is TGCGGCGGCACGGTAGCGGGAGCCAAAAATACGCAGTATTTT. Translated, it gives CGGTVAGAKNTQYF.

The rearrangement joins TRBV6-1 to TRBJ1-2; no reliable D call. Germline lookup yields CDR1 MNHNS and CDR2 SASEGT. The CDR3 extends over 12 amino acids. Trimming shortened V by 8 bases and J by 8 bases, and 15 bases separated the two germline ends. CDR3 loop: CASGKGLGGYTF. The CDR3 DNA sequence: TGTGCCAGCGGTAAGGGTCTGGGAGGCTACACCTTC.

The CDR3, as DNA: TGTGCCAGCAGCTTTACGGGAGGAACCCCCTACGAGCAGTACTTC. Its protein is CASSFTGGTPYEQYF. This sequence joins TRBV7-2 and TRBJ2-7, with 7 bases lining up with TRBD2. The CDR3 runs 15 residues. Losses at the gene ends were 3 bases for V and 2 bases for J; bases not matched to a gene: 7. Germline loops: CDR1 SGHTA, CDR2 FQGNSA.

This clonotype has ten or more counts. This sequence joins TRBV12-5 and TRBJ2-1; D may be TRBD1 or TRBD2 (5 bases each). The J call is doubtful: the DNA matches TRBJ2-7 better. CDR3 length equals 19 residues. Germline V CDR1 and CDR2: LGHNT, FRNRAP. In DNA form, the CDR3 reads TGTGCTAGTGGTTTGGTACGTTTAGAGGGAGTCGAAGAGGACAATGAGCAGTACTTC. This codes for CASGLVRLEGVEEDNEQYF.

This clonotype was counted ten times or more. The V and J genes are TRBV6-2 or TRBV6-3 and TRBJ2-5, with 8 bases that match TRBD2. CDR1 is MNHEY, CDR2 SVGEGT, per germline. The CDR3 totals 16 residues. J was trimmed by 3 bases and V by 2 bases; bases with no gene match: 8. DNA for the CDR3: TGTGCCAGCAGTTACGGGGCGGGAGCGGGGGAAGAGACCCAGTACTTC. Protein product: CASSYGAGAGEETQYF.

This clonotype was counted between two and nine times. The limits of the CDR3 on the DNA are not certain, so only TCRdb's listed CDR3 is given. The chain links TRBV6-5 to TRBJ2-1; the table's D call, TRBD1, has no DNA check behind it. The V gene's germline CDR1 is MNHEY and CDR2 SVGAGI. The CDR3 spans 16 amino acids, including both terminal residues. Here the CDR3 reads CASSYVGQGLWLHLRF.

The chain recombines TRBV27 with TRBJ2-6, with D possibly being TRBD1 or TRBD2 (5 bases each). Germline-derived CDR1 and CDR2 are MNHEY and SMNVEV (reference sequence). The CDR3 consists of 14 residues. The V and J ends lost 5 bases and 4 bases respectively, with 9 bases between them. CDR3 sequence: CASSPRDGANVLTF. The CDR3 region has the DNA TGTGCCAGCAGTCCCCGGGACGGGGCCAACGTCCTGACTTTC.

By its share, this clonotype is medium-sized. The rearrangement joins TRBV6-1 to TRBJ2-5, with 7 bases matching TRBD2. The CDR3 consists of 15 residues. J was trimmed by 11 bases and V by 4 bases; bases with no gene match: 16. Germline CDR1 is MNHNS and CDR2 is SASEGT. CDR3 residues: CASSALAESYNEQYF. The CDR3 nucleotides are TGTGCCAGCAGTGCGCTAGCGGAATCCTACAATGAGCAGTACTTC.

This clonotype has a count of ten or more. V and J are TRBV12-5 and TRBJ2-3, with a tentative D call TRBD1 (5 bases). The CDR3 totals 15 residues. From germline, CDR1 is LGHNT and CDR2 FRNRAP. Trimming stripped 7 bases from V and 0 bases from J, with 14 bases between. The CDR3 is CASVPDNPSTDTQYF. The CDR3 DNA is TGTGCTAGTGTCCCGGACAACCCTAGCACAGATACGCAGTATTTT.

This clonotype was seen a few times. The chain uses TRBV11-3 and TRBJ2-7, with D unresolved. This CDR3 has 17 amino acids. Trimming shortened V by 3 bases and J by 2 bases, and 20 bases separated the two germline ends. The V gene's germline CDR1 is SGHNT and CDR2 YENEEA. In nucleotides, the CDR3 is TGTGCCAGCAGCTTTCCAAGGGCCGGGTACACTACCTACGAGCAGTACTTC. It codes for CASSFPRAGYTTYEQYF.

This clonotype has ten or more counts. The chain has TRBV12-3 or TRBV12-4 and TRBJ2-5; no firm D call. CDR3 length equals 14 residues. The V and J ends lost 6 bases and 11 bases respectively, with 22 bases between them. CDR3 in DNA: TGTGCCAGCAGCACCGGACGAGGCTACAATGAGCAGTACTTC. It is translated as CASSTGRGYNEQYF.

In this sample, this clonotype turned up many times. The V call is TRBV11-2, the J call TRBJ2-5; 11 bases fit TRBD2. The trim removed 5 bases at V and 1 base at J, leaving 12 bases unmatched. Per the germline V gene, CDR1 is SGHAT and CDR2 is FQNNGV. This CDR3 comprises 18 residues. DNA of the CDR3: TGTGCCAGCAGCCGTAGCGGGAGGGTAGGGAAATTCCAAGAGACCCAGTACTTC. The encoded protein is CASSRSGRVGKFQETQYF.

This clonotype is labeled medium-sized (0.01 to 0.1%). The rearrangement links TRBV27 to TRBJ2-7, with TRBD2 identical over 10 bases. Germline V CDR1 and CDR2: MNHEY, SMNVEV (reference sequence). The CDR3 spans 15 residues. The V gene end was trimmed by 6 bases and the J gene end by 0 bases; junction bases not matched to a gene: 5. The CDR3 is CASSPSSGSSYEQYF. The CDR3 DNA follows: TGTGCCAGCAGCCCATCTAGCGGGAGCTCCTACGAGCAGTACTTC.

This clonotype is classed as medium-sized. The chain has TRBV7-3 and TRBJ2-4, with 7 bases fitting TRBD1. The CDR3 is made up of 17 amino acids. J gave up 0 bases and V 11 bases, and 16 bases lay outside the gene matches. The germline V gene encodes CDR1 SGHTA and CDR2 FQGTGA. The CDR3 DNA is TGTGCCTTACAGGGGCAGGGAGAAGGGGGAGCCAAAAACATTCAGTACTTC. It yields the protein CALQGQGEGGAKNIQYF.

The CDR3 loop is CASSRPDSYTGELFF. For the CDR3, the DNA is TGTGCCAGCAGTAGACCGGACAGCTACACCGGGGAGCTGTTTTTT. The rearrangement links TRBV25-1 to TRBJ2-2, with D tentatively TRBD1 (6 bases). The CDR3 length is 15 residues. V was cut by 5 bases and J by 3 bases, with 13 bases left in between. CDR1 and CDR2 from the germline V gene are MGHDK and SYGVNS. The full variable domain, in which reference TRBV25-1 and TRBJ2-2 provide the parts outside the CDR3, is EADIYQTPRYLVIGTGKKITLECSQTMGHDKMYWYQQDPGMELHLIHYSYGVNSTEKGDLSSESTVSRIRTEHFPLTLESARPSHTSQYLCASSRPDSYTGELFFGEGSRLTVL.

This clonotype has only a few counts. V and J are TRBV5-1 and TRBJ2-1; 10 nucleotides agree with TRBD2. This CDR3 spans 16 amino acids. The germline V gene has CDR1 SGHRS and CDR2 YFSETQ. V trimming: 4 bases; J trimming: 8 bases; junction bases outside the gene matches: 12. The CDR3: CASSADSGRANYEQFF. The CDR3, as DNA: TGCGCCAGCAGCGCAGACAGCGGGAGGGCCAACTATGAGCAGTTCTTC.

This clonotype was observed a single time. The chain carries TRBV6-5 and TRBJ2-4, with 9 positions matching TRBD2. This CDR3 comprises 15 residues. The junction had 17 bases not matched to a gene; V was cut back by 7 bases and J by 13 bases. CDR1 and CDR2 (germline): MNHEY, SVGAGI. The CDR3 bases are TGTGCCAGCACTTCCGGGACTAGCAGCGCAGAGACGCAGTACTTC. This gives the protein CASTSGTSSAETQYF.

The chain is built from TRBV6-1 and TRBJ1-2; TRBD1 is a possible D gene (6 bases). The CDR3 totals 14 residues. Germline V lookup: CDR1 MNHNS, CDR2 SASEGT. Between the trimmed V and J ends, which lost 7 bases and 8 bases, there was a span of 20 bases. CDR3 amino acids: CASTPTGGLRGYTF. The DNA for the CDR3 is TGTGCCAGCACTCCGACAGGCGGACTTCGCGGCTACACCTTC.

On this clonotype itself: This may be a read error, as it is one base from a much larger clone. V and J are TRBV6-2 or TRBV6-3 and TRBJ2-3, with 13 bases that match TRBD2. The closer fit of TRBJ2-1 to the DNA end suggests the J call may be wrong. The CDR3 runs to 18 residues. CDR1 and CDR2 (germline): MNHEY, SVGEGT. Here the CDR3 reads CVSSDGLAGDGTTYEQFF. The CDR3 DNA reads as TGTGTCAGCAGTGACGGACTAGCGGGAGATGGGACTACCTACGAGCAGTTCTTC.

This clonotype was seen more than once but under ten times. The chain joins TRBV28 to TRBJ2-2; tentatively, D is TRBD1 or TRBD2 (5 bases each). The ends were cut back, 7 bases at V and 5 bases at J, with 14 bases in the middle. The CDR3 totals 14 residues. CDR1 MDHEN and CDR2 SYDVKM come from the germline V gene. The CDR3 bases are TGTGCCAGCAACCGGGACCCCGAAACCGGGGAGCTGTTTTTT. Translating gives CASNRDPETGELFF.

This clonotype occurred a few times. The gene calls are TRBV5-1 and TRBJ1-3; no firm D call. There are 14 residues in the CDR3. Deletions cut 0 bases from V and 0 bases from J, with 4 bases between. The germline V gene encodes CDR1 SGHRS and CDR2 YFSETQ. As DNA, the CDR3 is TGCGCCAGCAGCTTGGTGAGCTCTGGAAACACCATATATTTT. Its protein product is CASSLVSSGNTIYF.

V is TRBV6-1 and J is TRBJ2-3; D is unclear. The DNA end is more similar to TRBJ2-7, so the J call may be wrong. The CDR3 is 15 amino acids. Germline V gene lookup returns CDR1 MNHNS and CDR2 SASEGT. CDR3 residues: CASSARASSYNEQYF. The CDR3 DNA sequence: TGTGCCAGCAGTGCCCGGGCGAGCTCCTACAATGAGCAGTACTTC.

With respect to this clonotype: The junction and the germline gene differ at one end; a read error may be behind it. The rearrangement joins TRBV27 to TRBJ2-5; D might be TRBD1 or TRBD2, each matching 6 bases. CDR3 length: 15 amino acids. Germline CDR1 and CDR2: MNHEY and SMNVEV (reference sequence). The CDR3 region is CAGSFGGRAQETQYF. DNA of the CDR3: TGTGCCGGGAGTTTCGGGGGCCGGGCCCAAGAGACCCAGTATTTC.